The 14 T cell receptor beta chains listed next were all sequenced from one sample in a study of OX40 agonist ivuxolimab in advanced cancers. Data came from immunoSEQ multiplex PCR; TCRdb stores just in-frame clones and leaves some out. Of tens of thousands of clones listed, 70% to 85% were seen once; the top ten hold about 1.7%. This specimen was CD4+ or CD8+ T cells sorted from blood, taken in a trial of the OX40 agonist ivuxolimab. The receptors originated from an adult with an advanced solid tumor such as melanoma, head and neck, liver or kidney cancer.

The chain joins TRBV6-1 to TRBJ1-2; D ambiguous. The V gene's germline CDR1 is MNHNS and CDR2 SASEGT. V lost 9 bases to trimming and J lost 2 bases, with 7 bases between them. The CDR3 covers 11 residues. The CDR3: CASHGNYGYTF. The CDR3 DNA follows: TGTGCCAGTCACGGAAACTATGGCTACACCTTC.

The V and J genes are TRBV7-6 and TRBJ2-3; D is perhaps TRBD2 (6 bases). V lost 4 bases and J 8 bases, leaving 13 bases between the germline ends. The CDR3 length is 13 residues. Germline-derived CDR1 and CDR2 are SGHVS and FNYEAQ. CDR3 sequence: CASSSGGAATQYF. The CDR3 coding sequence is TGTGCCAGCAGCTCAGGAGGGGCCGCTACGCAGTATTTT.

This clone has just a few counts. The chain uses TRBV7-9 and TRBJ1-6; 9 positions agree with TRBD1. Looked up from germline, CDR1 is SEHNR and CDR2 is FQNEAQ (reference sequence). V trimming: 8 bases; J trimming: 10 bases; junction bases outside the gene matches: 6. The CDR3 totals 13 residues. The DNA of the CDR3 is TGTGCCAGCCGGACAGGGGACTCCTCACCCCTCCACTTT. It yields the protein CASRTGDSSPLHF.

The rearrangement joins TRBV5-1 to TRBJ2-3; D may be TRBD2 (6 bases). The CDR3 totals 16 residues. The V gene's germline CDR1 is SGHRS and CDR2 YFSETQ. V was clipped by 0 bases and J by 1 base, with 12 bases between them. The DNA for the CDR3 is TGCGCCAGCAGCTTGGCCCTAGCGAGTGGCACAGATACGCAGTATTTT. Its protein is CASSLALASGTDTQYF.

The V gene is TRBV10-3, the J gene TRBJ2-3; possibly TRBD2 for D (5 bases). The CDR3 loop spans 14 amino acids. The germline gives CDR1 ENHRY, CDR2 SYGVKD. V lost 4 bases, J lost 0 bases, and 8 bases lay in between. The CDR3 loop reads CAISGTPSTDTQYF. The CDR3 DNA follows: TGTGCCATCAGTGGGACTCCTAGCACAGATACGCAGTATTTT.

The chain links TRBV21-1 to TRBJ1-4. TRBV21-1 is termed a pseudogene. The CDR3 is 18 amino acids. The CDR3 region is CASTIVREAKEHLEKLFF. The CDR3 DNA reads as TGTGCCAGCACCATTGTAAGGGAAGCCAAGGAGCATCTGGAAAAACTGTTTTTT.

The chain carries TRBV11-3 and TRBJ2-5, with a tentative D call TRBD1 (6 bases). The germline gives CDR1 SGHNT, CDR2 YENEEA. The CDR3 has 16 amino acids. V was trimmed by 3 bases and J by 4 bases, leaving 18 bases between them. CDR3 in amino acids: CASSFGAGVRGETQYF. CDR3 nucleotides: TGTGCCAGCAGCTTCGGAGCAGGGGTTAGGGGAGAGACCCAGTACTTC.

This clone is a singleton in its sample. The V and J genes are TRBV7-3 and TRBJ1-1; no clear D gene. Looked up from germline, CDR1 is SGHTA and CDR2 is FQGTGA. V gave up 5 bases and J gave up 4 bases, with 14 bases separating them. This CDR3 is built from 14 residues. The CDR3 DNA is TGTGCCAGCAGCCCAGACGGCGTTGGCACTGAAGCTTTCTTT. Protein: CASSPDGVGTEAFF. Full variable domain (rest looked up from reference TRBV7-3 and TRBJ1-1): GAGVSQTPSNKVTEKGKYVELRCDPISGHTALYWYRQSLGQGPEFLIYFQGTGAADDSGLPNDRFFAVRPEGSVSTLKIQRTERGDSAVYLCASSPDGVGTEAFFGQGTRLTVV.

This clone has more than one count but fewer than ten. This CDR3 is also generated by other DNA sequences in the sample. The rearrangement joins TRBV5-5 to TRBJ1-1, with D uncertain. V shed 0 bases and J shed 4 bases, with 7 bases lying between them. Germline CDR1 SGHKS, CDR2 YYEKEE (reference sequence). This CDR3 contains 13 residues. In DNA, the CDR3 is TGTGCCAGCAGCTTGGACAGCGTCACTGAAGCTTTCTTT. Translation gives CASSLDSVTEAFF.

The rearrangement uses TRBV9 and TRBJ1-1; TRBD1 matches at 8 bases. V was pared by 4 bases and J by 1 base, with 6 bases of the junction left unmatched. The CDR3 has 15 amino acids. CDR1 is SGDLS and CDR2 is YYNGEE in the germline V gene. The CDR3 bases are TGTGCCAGCAGCCTACTAGGACAGGGGAACACTGAAGCTTTCTTT. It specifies CASSLLGQGNTEAFF.

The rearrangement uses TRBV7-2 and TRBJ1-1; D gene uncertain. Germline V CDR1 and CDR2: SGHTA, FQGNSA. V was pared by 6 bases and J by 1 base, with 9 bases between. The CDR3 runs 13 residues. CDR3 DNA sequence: TGTGCCAGCAGACTACTCCGGAACACTGAAGCTTTCTTT. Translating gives CASRLLRNTEAFF. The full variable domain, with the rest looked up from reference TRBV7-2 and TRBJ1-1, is GAGVSQSPSNKVTEKGKDVELRCDPISGHTALYWYRQSLGQGLEFLIYFQGNSAPDKSGLPSDRFSAERTGGSVSTLTIQRTQQEDSAVYLCASRLLRNTEAFFGQGTRLTVV.

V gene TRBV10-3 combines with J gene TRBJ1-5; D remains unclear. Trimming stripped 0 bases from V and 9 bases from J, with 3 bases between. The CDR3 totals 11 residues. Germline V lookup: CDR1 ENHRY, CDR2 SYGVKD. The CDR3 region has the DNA TGTGCCATCAGTGAGTCCGGGCCCCAGCATTTT. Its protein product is CAISESGPQHF.

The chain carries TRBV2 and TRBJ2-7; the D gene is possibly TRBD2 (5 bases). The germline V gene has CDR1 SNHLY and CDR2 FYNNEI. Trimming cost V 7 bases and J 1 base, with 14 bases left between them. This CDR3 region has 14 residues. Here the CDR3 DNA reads TGTGCCAGCATGGGTGGAAGGGAGTCCTACGAGCAGTACTTC. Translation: CASMGGRESYEQYF.

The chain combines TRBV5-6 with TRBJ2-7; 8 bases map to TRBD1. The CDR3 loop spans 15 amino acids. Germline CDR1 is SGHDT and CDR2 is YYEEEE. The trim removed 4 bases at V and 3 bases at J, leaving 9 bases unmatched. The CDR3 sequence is CASSRTGLGFYEQYF. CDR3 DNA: TGTGCCAGCAGCAGGACAGGGCTGGGGTTCTACGAGCAGTACTTC.